Following are 17 T cell receptor beta chains from one sample sequenced in a study of blood T cells in healthy people across ages (dated by TCRdb to 2013 to 2016). The protocol used for the library was 5' RACE. The instrument was an Illumina HiSeq 2500. A second PCR of about 7 to 12 cycles was performed with a sample-barcoded 5' primer and a J-beta primer mix. The public reads were run again by TCRdb, first through fastp at Q25 and then through MiXCR, and only productive beta chains were kept. Under each unique CDR3 protein, matching rows form one entry showing the most common genes and DNA. The sample data list approximately 940,000 distinct CDR3 sequences, and about 48% of these were observed just once. Roughly 13% of the sample is in the top ten clones. Specimen: blood. The receptor source for this set is a man aged 30 to 39 in good health.

This chain uses TRBV6-6 with TRBJ1-5, with D perhaps TRBD1 (6 bases). Germline V gene lookup returns CDR1 MNHNY and CDR2 SVGAGI (reference sequence). The CDR3 is made up of 15 amino acids. V lost 6 bases to trimming and J lost 5 bases, with 17 bases between them. CDR3 in amino acids: CASSLQGGRYQPQHF. The CDR3 DNA follows: TGTGCCAGCAGCCTACAGGGAGGGAGGTATCAGCCCCAGCATTTT.

The V and J genes are TRBV6-6 and TRBJ2-1; weak D call: TRBD2 (6 bases). V was clipped by 0 bases and J by 1 base, with 13 bases between them. The CDR3 extends over 17 amino acids. Germline V CDR1 and CDR2: MNHNY, SVGAGI (reference sequence). The CDR3 DNA follows: TGTGCCAGCAGTTACTCGCGGGATCCAGGATCCTACAATGAGCAGTTCTTC. It codes for CASSYSRDPGSYNEQFF.

This sequence joins TRBV12-3 or TRBV12-4 and TRBJ2-2; a weak D match, TRBD1 (6 bases). Trimming pared 8 bases from V and 2 bases from J, leaving 21 bases between. The length of the CDR3 is 17 residues. The chain's CDR3 is CASDVGFQGKNTGELFF. CDR3 sequence (DNA): TGTGCCAGCGATGTTGGCTTCCAGGGGAAAAACACCGGGGAGCTGTTTTTT.

The CDR3 loop is CASSLDGYNEQYF. CDR3 coding DNA: TGTGCCAGCAGCTTAGACGGTTACAATGAGCAGTACTTC. The chain uses TRBV11-2 and TRBJ2-7; D uncertain. The CDR3 covers 13 residues. Germline V gene lookup returns CDR1 SGHAT and CDR2 FQNNGV. V dropped 0 bases and J dropped 7 bases, with 10 bases sitting between them.

The chain combines TRBV28 with TRBJ2-2; tentative D call: TRBD1 (5 bases). The CDR3 is made up of 15 amino acids. Germline CDR1 MDHEN, CDR2 SYDVKM. V gave up 10 bases and J gave up 0 bases, with 15 bases separating them. The CDR3 sequence is CATQGLQANTGELFF. CDR3 bases: TGTGCCACACAAGGGCTACAGGCGAACACCGGGGAGCTGTTTTTT. The whole variable domain, filled in from reference TRBV28 and TRBJ2-2, reads DVKVTQSSRYLVKRTGEKVFLECVQDMDHENMFWYRQDPGLGLRLIYFSYDVKMKEKGDIPEGYSVSREKKERFSLILESASTNQTSMYLCATQGLQANTGELFFGEGSRLTVL.

The chain has TRBV20-1 and TRBJ2-7, with D possibly being TRBD1 (5 bases). The length of the CDR3 is 15 residues. Deletions cut 0 bases from V and 1 base from J, with 13 bases between. The germline CDR1 and CDR2 sequences are DFQATT and SNEGSKA (reference sequence). CDR3 DNA sequence: TGCAGTGCTAGAGAGGGGCAGGCACCTTCCTACGAGCAGTACTTC. Translating it yields CSAREGQAPSYEQYF.

The CDR3 loop reads CASSQDNRGNIQYF. Here the CDR3 DNA reads TGCGCCAGCAGCCAAGATAACAGGGGAAACATTCAGTACTTC. The chain joins TRBV4-3 to TRBJ2-4; 7 nucleotides agree with TRBD1. CDR3 size: 14 residues. Trimming at V came to 0 bases and at J to 6 bases, leaving 2 bases not matched to a gene. Germline V gene sequence: CDR1 LGHNA, CDR2 YSLEER.

A single count supports this clonotype. The rearrangement links TRBV12-3 or TRBV12-4 to TRBJ2-2, with a possible D match to TRBD1 (6 bases). This CDR3 is 15 amino acids long. Trimming left V 6 bases short and J 3 bases short, with 14 bases between. The CDR3 sequence is CASRFRAGDTGELFF. In DNA, the CDR3 is TGTGCCAGCAGATTCAGGGCAGGGGACACCGGGGAGCTGTTTTTT.

This clonotype was observed once. CDR3 amino acids: CASSFPVGTGDGSNIQYF. CDR3 coding DNA: TGTGCCAGCAGCTTCCCCGTAGGGACAGGGGACGGGTCGAACATTCAGTACTTC. The chain is built from TRBV7-9 and TRBJ2-4; 10 bases line up with TRBD1. The trim removed 3 bases at V and 7 bases at J, leaving 15 bases unmatched. The CDR3 is made up of 18 amino acids. Germline V gives CDR1 SEHNR, CDR2 FQNEAQ (reference sequence). Full variable domain (outside the CDR3, taken from reference TRBV7-9 and TRBJ2-4): DTGVSQNPRHKITKRGQNVTFRCDPISEHNRLYWYRQTLGQGPEFLTYFQNEAQLEKSRLLSDRFSAERPKGSFSTLEIQRTEQGDSAMYLCASSFPVGTGDGSNIQYFGAGTRLSVL.

This chain joins TRBV6-2 or TRBV6-3 and TRBJ1-5, with a weak D call TRBD1 (5 bases). The CDR3 length is 17 residues. Trimming removed 0 bases from V and 5 bases from J, with 17 bases in between. In germline, CDR1 is MNHEY, CDR2 SVGEGT. The CDR3 spells CASSYSKQGLNYQPQHF. CDR3 nucleotide sequence: TGTGCCAGCAGTTACTCCAAGCAGGGCCTCAATTATCAGCCCCAGCATTTT.

The chain carries TRBV6-5 and TRBJ2-1, with a possible D match to TRBD2 (5 bases). V was cut by 5 bases and J by 3 bases, with 17 bases left in between. CDR1 and CDR2 (germline): MNHEY, SVGAGI. The CDR3 length is 16 residues. The CDR3 region is CASSPTTGNLYNEQFF. CDR3 nucleotide sequence: TGTGCCAGCAGTCCTACTACGGGGAACCTCTACAATGAGCAGTTCTTC.

The genes are TRBV6-5 and TRBJ2-5; 7 nucleotides agree with TRBD1. The J call could be wrong; TRBJ2-7 is a better fit for the DNA end. The CDR3 extends over 14 amino acids. Germline CDR1 and CDR2: MNHEY and SVGAGI. The CDR3 here is CASSTTGITYEQYF. The CDR3, as DNA: TGTGCCAGCAGTACGACAGGGATCACCTACGAGCAGTACTTC.

This clonotype was detected only a few times. The rearrangement joins TRBV6-1 to TRBJ1-2, with TRBD1 identical over 9 bases. J was trimmed by 4 bases and V by 2 bases; bases with no gene match: 8. This CDR3 is built from 16 residues. CDR1 and CDR2 (germline): MNHNS, SASEGT. CDR3 bases: TGTGCCAGCAGTGAACCGGCCCTGGACAGGGGCTATGGCTACACCTTC. Translating gives CASSEPALDRGYGYTF.

This clonotype has a count of ten or more. DNA for the CDR3: TGTGCCAGCAGCCAAGTACGACAGCCCACCACCTACGAGCAGTACTTC. Translation gives CASSQVRQPTTYEQYF. The chain combines TRBV3-1 with TRBJ2-7; possibly TRBD1 for D (5 bases). The CDR3 extends over 16 amino acids. V was shortened by 1 base and J by 2 bases, with 15 bases between the two germline ends. Germline lookup yields CDR1 LGHDT and CDR2 YNNKEL (reference sequence).

A single count supports this clonotype. The J gene is TRBJ2-2, the V gene TRBV5-1; no reliable D call. Germline V gene lookup returns CDR1 SGHRS and CDR2 YFSETQ. Trimming took 4 bases from V and 6 from J, leaving 13 bases between them. The CDR3 sequence is 14 residues long. The CDR3 DNA sequence: TGCGCCAGCAGCATCCGCTTGCAGTCCGGGGAGCTGTTTTTT. This encodes CASSIRLQSGELFF.

This chain connects TRBV2 to TRBJ1-1; D gene uncertain. Per germline, CDR1 SNHLY and CDR2 FYNNEI. This CDR3 spans 12 amino acids. V dropped 3 bases and J dropped 5 bases, with 7 bases sitting between them. DNA for the CDR3: TGTGCCAGCAGTGACTTGATAACTGAAGCTTTCTTT. As protein: CASSDLITEAFF.

The chain carries TRBV7-2 and TRBJ1-1; D ambiguous. The V gene's germline CDR1 is SGHTA and CDR2 FQGNSA. V shed 2 bases and J shed 11 bases, with 12 bases lying between them. CDR3 length: 12 amino acids. CDR3 loop: CASSLTAYGAFF. The CDR3 nucleotides read TGTGCCAGCAGCTTAACCGCTTATGGGGCTTTCTTT.